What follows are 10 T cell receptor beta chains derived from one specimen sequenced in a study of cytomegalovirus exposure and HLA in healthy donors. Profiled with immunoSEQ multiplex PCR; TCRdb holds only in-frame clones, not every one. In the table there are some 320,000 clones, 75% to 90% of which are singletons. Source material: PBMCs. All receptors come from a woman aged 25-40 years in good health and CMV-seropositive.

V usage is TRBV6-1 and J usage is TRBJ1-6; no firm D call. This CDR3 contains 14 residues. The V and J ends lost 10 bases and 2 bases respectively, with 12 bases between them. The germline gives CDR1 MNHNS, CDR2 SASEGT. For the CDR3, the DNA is TGTGCCACGAGCCCCACTACCTATAATTCACCCCTCCACTTT. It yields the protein CATSPTTYNSPLHF.

This CDR3 is CASSQERLAGADTQYF. CDR3 nucleotides: TGCGCCAGCAGCCAAGAAAGACTAGCGGGGGCAGATACGCAGTATTTT. The rearrangement joins TRBV4-1 to TRBJ2-3, with 12 bases identical to TRBD2. CDR3 length: 16 amino acids. The V segment lost 0 bases and the J segment 4 bases; nucleotides outside the gene matches: 2. The germline CDR1 and CDR2 sequences are MGHRA and YSYEKL.

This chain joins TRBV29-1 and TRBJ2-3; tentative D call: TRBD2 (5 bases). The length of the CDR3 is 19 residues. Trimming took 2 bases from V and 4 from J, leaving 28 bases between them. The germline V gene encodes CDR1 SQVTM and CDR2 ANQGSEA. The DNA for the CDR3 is TGCAGCGTTGAAACCGAGGGCTTCCACGGGATCTGGGTTTCAGATACGCAGTATTTT. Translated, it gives CSVETEGFHGIWVSDTQYF.

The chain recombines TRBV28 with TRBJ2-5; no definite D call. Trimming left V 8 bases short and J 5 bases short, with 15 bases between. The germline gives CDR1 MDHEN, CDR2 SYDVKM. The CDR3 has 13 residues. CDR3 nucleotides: TGTGCCAGCCCCCGGCCGTGTTGGGAGACCCAGTACTTC. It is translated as CASPRPCWETQYF. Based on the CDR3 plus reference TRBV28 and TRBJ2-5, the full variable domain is DVKVTQSSRYLVKRTGEKVFLECVQDMDHENMFWYRQDPGLGLRLIYFSYDVKMKEKGDIPEGYSVSREKKERFSLILESASTNQTSMYLCASPRPCWETQYFGPGTRLLVL.

The DNA of the CDR3 is TGTGCCAGCAGTTACCTAAGCTCCTACAATGAGCAGTTCTTC. Translation: CASSYLSSYNEQFF. This sequence joins TRBV28 and TRBJ2-1, with D unresolved. The V gene lost 4 bases and the J gene lost 0 bases, with 7 bases spanning the gap. This CDR3 has 14 residues. CDR1 and CDR2 (germline): MDHEN, SYDVKM.

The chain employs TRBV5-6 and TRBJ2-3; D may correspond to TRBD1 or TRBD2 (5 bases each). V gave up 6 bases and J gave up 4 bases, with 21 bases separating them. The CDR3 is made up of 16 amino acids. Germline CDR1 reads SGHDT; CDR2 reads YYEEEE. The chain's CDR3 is CASTSLGENSADTQYF. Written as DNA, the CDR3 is TGTGCCAGCACAAGCCTGGGGGAGAACAGCGCAGATACGCAGTATTTT.

The CDR3 DNA reads as TGTGCCACCAGAGTGGCGAGCGGGAGGGGCACAGATACGCAGTATTTT. Translated: CATRVASGRGTDTQYF. The gene calls are TRBV27 and TRBJ2-3, with 10 nucleotides matching TRBD2. Germline values: CDR1 MNHEY, CDR2 SMNVEV (reference sequence). The V and J ends lost 10 bases and 1 base, in that order; junction bases with no gene match: 11. This CDR3 region has 16 residues.

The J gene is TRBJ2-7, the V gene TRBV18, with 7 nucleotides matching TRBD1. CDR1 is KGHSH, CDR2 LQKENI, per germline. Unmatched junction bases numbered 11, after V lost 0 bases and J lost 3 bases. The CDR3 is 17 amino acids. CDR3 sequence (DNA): TGTGCCAGCTCACCACCGTTCGGGACAGCCATTTTCTACGAGCAGTACTTC. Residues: CASSPPFGTAIFYEQYF.

CDR3 residues: CASSQEGNSPLHF. The DNA for the CDR3 is TGCGCCAGCAGCCAAGAGGGGAATTCACCCCTCCACTTT. V and J are TRBV4-3 and TRBJ1-6, with unresolved D. From germline, CDR1 is LGHNA and CDR2 YSLEER. V was cut by 0 bases and J by 7 bases, with 4 bases left in between. This CDR3 contains 13 residues.

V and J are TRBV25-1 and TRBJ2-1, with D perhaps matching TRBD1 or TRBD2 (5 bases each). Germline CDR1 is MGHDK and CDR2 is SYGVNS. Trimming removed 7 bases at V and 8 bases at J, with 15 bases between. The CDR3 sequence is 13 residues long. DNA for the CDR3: TGTGCCAGCATCGGGACGACCCCCTATGAGCAGTTCTTC. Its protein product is CASIGTTPYEQFF.